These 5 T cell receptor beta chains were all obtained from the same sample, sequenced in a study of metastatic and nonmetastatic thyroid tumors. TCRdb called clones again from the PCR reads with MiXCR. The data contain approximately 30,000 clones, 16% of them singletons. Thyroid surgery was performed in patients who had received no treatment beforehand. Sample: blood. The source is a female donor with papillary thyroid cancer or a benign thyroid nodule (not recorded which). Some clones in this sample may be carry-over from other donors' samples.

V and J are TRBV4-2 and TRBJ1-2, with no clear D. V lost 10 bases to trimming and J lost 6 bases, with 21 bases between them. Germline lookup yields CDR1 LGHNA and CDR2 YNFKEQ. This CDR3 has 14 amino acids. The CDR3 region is CATRQDVPSDGYTF. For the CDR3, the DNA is TGTGCCACCCGCCAAGATGTTCCCAGCGATGGCTACACCTTC.

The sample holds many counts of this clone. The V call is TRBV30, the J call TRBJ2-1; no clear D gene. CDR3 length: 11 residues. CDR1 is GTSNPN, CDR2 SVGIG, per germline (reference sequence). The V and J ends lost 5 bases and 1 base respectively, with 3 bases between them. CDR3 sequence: CAWGSYNEQFF. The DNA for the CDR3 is TGTGCCTGGGGGTCCTACAATGAGCAGTTCTTC.

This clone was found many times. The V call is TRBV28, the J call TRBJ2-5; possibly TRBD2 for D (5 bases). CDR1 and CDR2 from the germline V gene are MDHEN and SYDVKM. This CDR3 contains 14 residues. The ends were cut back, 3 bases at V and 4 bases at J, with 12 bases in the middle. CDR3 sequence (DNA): TGTGCCAGCAGTTTTGCTGGAGGAGGAGAGACCCAGTACTTC. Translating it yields CASSFAGGGETQYF. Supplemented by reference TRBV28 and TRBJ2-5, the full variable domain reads DVKVTQSSRYLVKRTGEKVFLECVQDMDHENMFWYRQDPGLGLRLIYFSYDVKMKEKGDIPEGYSVSREKKERFSLILESASTNQTSMYLCASSFAGGGETQYFGPGTRLLVL.

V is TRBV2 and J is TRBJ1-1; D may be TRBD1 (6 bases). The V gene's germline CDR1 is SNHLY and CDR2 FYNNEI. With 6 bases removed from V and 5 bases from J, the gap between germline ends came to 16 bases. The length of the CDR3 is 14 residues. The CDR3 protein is CASRITGRETEAFF. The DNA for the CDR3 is TGTGCCAGCAGGATAACAGGGAGGGAAACTGAAGCTTTCTTT.

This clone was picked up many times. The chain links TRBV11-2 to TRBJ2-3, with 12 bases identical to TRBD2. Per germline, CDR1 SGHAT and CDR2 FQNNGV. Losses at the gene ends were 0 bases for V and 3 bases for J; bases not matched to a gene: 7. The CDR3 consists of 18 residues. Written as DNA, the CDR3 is TGTGCCAGCAGCTTAGAACTAGCGGGAGGTCAGGGGACAGATACGCAGTATTTT. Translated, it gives CASSLELAGGQGTDTQYF.